Listed below are T cell receptor beta chains from one sample, sequenced in a study of T cell repertoires in cytomegalovirus infection. TCRdb used MiXCR to reprocess the reads, holding one entry per CDR3 protein. The sample has some 500,000 distinct CDR3 sequences; 35% to 50% are singletons. Antigen specificity for these receptors is unknown. The specimen comprised cultured PBMCs, sampled from culture after CMV antigen stimulation. All receptors come from a human donor in good health (CMV status not recorded). Some clones in this sample may be carry-over from other donors' samples. Both conserved end residues are part of each CDR3. The order of the fields is clone size, V gene, J gene, D gene, CDR3 protein, CDR3 DNA. A D gene is named only where the DNA matches it firmly. Rows give clone size only sometimes, using once, few, many, or a class for an expanded clone.

abundance: .
v_gene: TRBV24-1
j_gene: TRBJ2-1
d_gene: TRBD2
CDR3aa: CATSDNQAGGFSYNEPFF
CDR3nt: TGTGCCACCAGTGATAACCAAGCGGGGGGTTTCTCCTACAATGAGCCGTTCTTC

abundance: .
v_gene: TRBV7-9
j_gene: TRBJ2-4
d_gene: .
CDR3aa: CASSKDRLAKNIQYF
CDR3nt: TGTGCCAGCAGCAAAGACAGACTAGCCAAAAACATTCAGTACTTC

abundance: .
v_gene: TRBV29-1
j_gene: TRBJ2-2
d_gene: .
CDR3aa: CSVGVNTGELFF
CDR3nt: TGCAGCGTCGGGGTGAACACCGGGGAGCTGTTTTTT

abundance: few
v_gene: TRBV6-1
j_gene: TRBJ2-5
d_gene: .
CDR3aa: CASSVSGARETQYF
CDR3nt: TGTGCCAGCAGTGTATCTGGGGCCCGTGAGACCCAGTACTTC

abundance: .
v_gene: TRBV5-1
j_gene: TRBJ2-2
d_gene: TRBD2
CDR3aa: CASSLGVAGATGELFF
CDR3nt: TGCGCCAGCAGCTTGGGCGTAGCGGGGGCCACCGGGGAGCTGTTTTTT

abundance: .
v_gene: TRBV29-1
j_gene: TRBJ2-1
d_gene: .
CDR3aa: CSVFSPRLNEQFF
CDR3nt: TGCAGCGTCTTCAGTCCCAGGCTCAATGAGCAGTTCTTC

abundance: once
v_gene: TRBV2
j_gene: TRBJ2-3
d_gene: TRBD2
CDR3aa: CASSVASGSSADTQYF
CDR3nt: TGTGCCAGCAGTGTGGCTAGCGGGAGTTCGGCAGATACGCAGTATTTT

abundance: .
v_gene: TRBV4-3
j_gene: TRBJ1-1
d_gene: .
CDR3aa: CASSRATIFPTEAFF
CDR3nt: TGCGCCAGCAGCCGAGCGACTATATTCCCCACTGAAGCTTTCTTT

abundance: .
v_gene: TRBV7-2
j_gene: TRBJ1-1
d_gene: .
CDR3aa: CASSLDGWTEAFF
CDR3nt: TGTGCCAGCAGCTTAGACGGGTGGACTGAAGCTTTCTTT

abundance: once
v_gene: TRBV29-1
j_gene: TRBJ2-7
d_gene: .
CDR3aa: CSVGGTYEQYF
CDR3nt: TGCAGCGTTGGAGGAACTTACGAGCAGTACTTC

abundance: .
v_gene: TRBV7-2
j_gene: TRBJ1-2
d_gene: TRBD1
CDR3aa: CASSLGQPQGYTF
CDR3nt: TGTGCCAGCAGCCTGGGACAGCCCCAGGGCTACACCTTC

abundance: few
v_gene: TRBV11-1
j_gene: TRBJ2-7
d_gene: .
CDR3aa: CASSDLRYEQYF
CDR3nt: TGTGCCAGCAGCGACCTACGGTACGAGCAGTACTTC

abundance: few
v_gene: TRBV7-2
j_gene: TRBJ1-1
d_gene: TRBD1
CDR3aa: CASSLMGRGLGTEAFF
CDR3nt: TGTGCCAGCAGCTTAATGGGCAGGGGGCTGGGCACTGAAGCTTTCTTT

abundance: few
v_gene: TRBV3-1
j_gene: TRBJ2-1
d_gene: .
CDR3aa: CASSHASDEQFF
CDR3nt: TGTGCCAGCAGCCACGCGAGTGATGAGCAGTTCTTC

abundance: .
v_gene: TRBV10-3
j_gene: TRBJ1-2
d_gene: .
CDR3aa: CAISQIEGEGYTF
CDR3nt: TGTGCCATCAGCCAGATAGAAGGGGAAGGCTACACCTTC

abundance: few
v_gene: TRBV27
j_gene: TRBJ1-5
d_gene: .
CDR3aa: CASSSSSGGQPQHF
CDR3nt: TGTGCCAGCAGTTCATCCTCTGGGGGTCAGCCCCAGCATTTT

abundance: .
v_gene: TRBV11-1
j_gene: TRBJ1-3
d_gene: .
CDR3aa: CASSFTGIWNTIYF
CDR3nt: TGTGCCAGCAGCTTTACAGGGATTTGGAACACCATATATTTT

abundance: few
v_gene: TRBV27
j_gene: TRBJ1-5
d_gene: .
CDR3aa: CASRQAGINQPQHF
CDR3nt: TGTGCCAGCAGACAGGCGGGGATCAATCAGCCCCAGCATTTT

abundance: few
v_gene: TRBV7-2
j_gene: TRBJ1-1
d_gene: .
CDR3aa: CASSWGGATNTEAFF
CDR3nt: TGTGCCAGCAGCTGGGGGGGCGCGACGAACACTGAAGCTTTCTTT

abundance: few
v_gene: TRBV5-5
j_gene: TRBJ1-2
d_gene: .
CDR3aa: CASSERAFGYGYTF
CDR3nt: TGTGCCAGCAGCGAGAGGGCGTTCGGCTATGGCTACACCTTC

abundance: few
v_gene: TRBV7-2
j_gene: TRBJ1-2
d_gene: .
CDR3aa: CASSLGGGLGYTF
CDR3nt: TGTGCCAGCAGCTTAGGGGGGGGATTGGGCTACACCTTC

abundance: few
v_gene: TRBV12-3/TRBV12-4
j_gene: TRBJ1-2
d_gene: .
CDR3aa: CASSPLVGGYTF
CDR3nt: TGTGCCAGCAGTCCCCTCGTCGGCGGCTACACCTTC

abundance: few
v_gene: TRBV7-8
j_gene: TRBJ2-7
d_gene: .
CDR3aa: CASSLARLYEQYF
CDR3nt: TGTGCCAGCAGCTTAGCCAGGCTCTACGAGCAGTACTTC